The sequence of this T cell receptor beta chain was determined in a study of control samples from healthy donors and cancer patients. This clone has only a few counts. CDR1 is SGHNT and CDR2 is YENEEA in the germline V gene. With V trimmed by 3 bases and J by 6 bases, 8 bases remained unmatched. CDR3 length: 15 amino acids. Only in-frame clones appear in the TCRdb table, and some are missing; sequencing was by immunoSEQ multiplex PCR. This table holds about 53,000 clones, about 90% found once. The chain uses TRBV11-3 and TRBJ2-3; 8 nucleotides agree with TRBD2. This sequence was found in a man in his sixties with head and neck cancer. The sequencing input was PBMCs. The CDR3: CASSFRRGGDDTQYF. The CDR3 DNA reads TGTGCCAGCAGCTTTAGACGGGGGGGCGACGATACGCAGTATTTT.